The 29 T cell receptor beta chains below all came from one sample that was sequenced in a study of blood T cell repertoires in COVID-19. Here immunoSEQ multiplex PCR was the method, and the copy in TCRdb shows in-frame clones only, minus some. Among 250,000 or so clones listed, roughly 88% were seen once. Specimen: PBMCs or T cells enriched from blood (not recorded which). The origin of the receptors is a woman in her twenties or thirties who had been exposed to COVID-19.

The chain couples TRBV28 to TRBJ2-7, with D perhaps matching TRBD1 (6 bases). In germline, CDR1 is MDHEN, CDR2 SYDVKM. The CDR3 spans 13 residues. The V end lost 5 bases, the J end lost 4 bases, and 12 bases lay between the germline ends. CDR3 DNA sequence: TGTGCCAGCAGTCCAACAGGGCCATACGAGCAGTACTTC. Amino acid sequence: CASSPTGPYEQYF.

The rearrangement links TRBV5-1 to TRBJ2-1; TRBD2 aligns across 13 bases. This CDR3 is built from 16 residues. J lost 8 bases, V lost 1 base, and 6 bases had no gene match. Germline CDR1 and CDR2: SGHRS and YFSETQ. The CDR3 loop reads CASSLRTSGSPDEQFF. CDR3 coding DNA: TGCGCCAGCAGCTTGAGGACTAGCGGGAGTCCGGATGAGCAGTTCTTC.

This sequence joins TRBV11-1 and TRBJ1-6, with 9 positions matching TRBD1. This CDR3 comprises 15 residues. V was clipped by 1 base and J by 7 bases; unmatched bases: 2. Per germline, CDR1 SGHAT and CDR2 FQDESV (reference sequence). In DNA form, the CDR3 reads TGTGCCAGCAGCTTAGGAGGGACAGGGAATTCACCCCTCCACTTT. Translating it yields CASSLGGTGNSPLHF. Full variable domain (missing parts from reference TRBV11-1 and TRBJ1-6): EAEVAQSPRYKITEKSQAVAFWCDPISGHATLYWYRQILGQGPELLVQFQDESVVDDSQLPKDRFSAERLKGVDSTLKIQPAELGDSAMYLCASSLGGTGNSPLHFGNGTRLTVT.

The chain combines TRBV5-5 with TRBJ2-6; TRBD1 is a possible D gene (5 bases). CDR3 length: 16 amino acids. Germline V gene data show CDR1 as SGHKS and CDR2 as YYEKEE (reference sequence). The V end was cut by 4 bases, the J end by 0 bases, with 11 bases between. In DNA form, the CDR3 reads TGTGCCAGCAGCCTTAGACAGCTCTCTGGGGCCAACGTCCTGACTTTC. It yields the protein CASSLRQLSGANVLTF.

This rearrangement joins TRBV6-5 to TRBJ1-5; TRBD1 matches at 8 bases. The CDR3 runs to 15 residues. The germline V gene encodes CDR1 MNHEY and CDR2 SVGAGI. The V segment lost 5 bases and the J segment 2 bases; nucleotides outside the gene matches: 5. The CDR3 spells CASSKDRARNQPQHF. CDR3 nucleotide sequence: TGTGCCAGCAGTAAGGACAGGGCCCGCAATCAGCCCCAGCATTTT.

The chain combines TRBV6-5 with TRBJ1-2; tentatively, D is TRBD1 (5 bases). From germline, CDR1 is MNHEY and CDR2 SVGAGI. The V end was cut by 6 bases, the J end by 4 bases, with 12 bases between. This CDR3 comprises 13 residues. The CDR3 DNA is TGTGCCAGCAGCCAGACAGCCCTCTATGGCTACACCTTC. Amino acids: CASSQTALYGYTF.

This chain links TRBV6-6 with TRBJ2-7; D is unresolved. CDR1 and CDR2 (germline): MNHNY, SVGAGI (reference sequence). V lost 6 bases and J 2 bases, leaving 11 bases between the germline ends. CDR3 length: 13 amino acids. CDR3 amino acids: CASRPPSTYEQYF. The CDR3 DNA follows: TGTGCCAGCAGACCACCTTCTACCTACGAGCAGTACTTC.

This chain joins TRBV5-1 and TRBJ2-1; TRBD2 agrees at 8 bases. This CDR3 contains 16 residues. From germline, CDR1 is SGHRS and CDR2 YFSETQ. The junction had 11 bases not matched to a gene; V was cut back by 4 bases and J by 5 bases. In DNA, the CDR3 is TGCGCCAGCAGCCCCCCTAGACTAGCGAAAGACAATGAGCAGTTCTTC. Translating gives CASSPPRLAKDNEQFF.

The chain joins TRBV7-2 to TRBJ1-3; perhaps TRBD1 as D (5 bases). Trimming took off 3 bases at V and 0 bases at J, with 12 bases between the two ends. The CDR3 loop spans 16 amino acids. Germline V lookup: CDR1 SGHTA, CDR2 FQGNSA. The CDR3 here is CASSFAGPSSGNTIYF. The DNA for the CDR3 is TGTGCCAGCAGCTTCGCGGGGCCCAGCTCTGGAAACACCATATATTTT.

Comments on this clone: The sample holds other DNA sequences that translate to the same CDR3. V and J are TRBV7-9 and TRBJ1-2; D may be TRBD1 (6 bases). Germline CDR1 SEHNR, CDR2 FQNEAQ (reference sequence). V was pared by 1 base and J by 0 bases, with 9 bases between. This CDR3 has 15 amino acids. Here the CDR3 DNA reads TGTGCCAGCAGCTTAGAAGGGGGGGCTAACTATGGCTACACCTTC. It translates to CASSLEGGANYGYTF.

The CDR3 loop reads CASSLEGEVGYTF. For the CDR3, the DNA is TGCGCCAGCAGCTTGGAAGGGGAGGTGGGCTACACCTTC. The rearrangement uses TRBV5-1 and TRBJ1-2; a possible D gene is TRBD1 (5 bases). With 0 bases removed from V and 8 bases from J, the gap between germline ends came to 11 bases. Germline lookup yields CDR1 SGHRS and CDR2 YFSETQ. The CDR3 spans 13 residues.

The rearrangement joins TRBV4-2 to TRBJ2-7, with 9 bases aligning to TRBD2. The germline CDR1 and CDR2 sequences are LGHNA and YNFKEQ. The length of the CDR3 is 17 residues. Losses at the gene ends were 0 bases for V and 6 bases for J; bases not matched to a gene: 12. The CDR3 region has the DNA TGTGCCAGCAGCCAAGAAGACACTAGCGGGTCAAAGGCCGAGCAGTACTTC. Its protein is CASSQEDTSGSKAEQYF.

This clone came up once. The chain employs TRBV19 and TRBJ2-1, with TRBD2 matching 7 bases. The CDR3 loop spans 12 amino acids. Germline CDR1 reads LNHDA; CDR2 reads SQIVND (reference sequence). J lost 13 bases, V lost 5 bases, and 8 bases had no gene match. CDR3 nucleotides: TGTGCCAGTAGTCCCGCGGGAGCCCGCCAGTTCTTC. It is translated as CASSPAGARQFF.

This clone was counted a single time. The rearrangement uses TRBV5-5 and TRBJ1-4, with D possibly matching TRBD1 (6 bases). The CDR3 is made up of 14 amino acids. Germline values: CDR1 SGHKS, CDR2 YYEKEE (reference sequence). V lost 4 bases and J lost 4, with 11 bases in between. DNA for the CDR3: TGTGCCAGCAGCCCCGGGACAAGTAATGAAAAACTGTTTTTT. Protein sequence: CASSPGTSNEKLFF.

The chain links TRBV19 to TRBJ2-5; weak D call: TRBD2 (5 bases). Trimming cost V 5 bases and J 1 base, with 11 bases left between them. Germline V gene sequence: CDR1 LNHDA, CDR2 SQIVND (reference sequence). This CDR3 region has 14 residues. This CDR3 is CASSHTGIQETQYF. In DNA, the CDR3 is TGTGCCAGTAGTCACACCGGGATCCAAGAGACCCAGTACTTC.

The V and J genes are TRBV6-1 and TRBJ1-5; possibly TRBD1 for D (6 bases). The germline V gene has CDR1 MNHNS and CDR2 SASEGT. CDR3 size: 18 residues. V was pared by 3 bases and J by 1 base, with 19 bases between. CDR3 bases: TGTGCCAGCAGTGAGAAAACAGGGAGGGGTTTAAGCAATCAGCCCCAGCATTTT. Its protein product is CASSEKTGRGLSNQPQHF.

The chain joins TRBV11-2 to TRBJ2-7, with D perhaps TRBD2 (5 bases). The CDR3 consists of 12 residues. Trimming shortened V by 8 bases and J by 3 bases, and 11 bases separated the two germline ends. Germline CDR1 reads SGHAT; CDR2 reads FQNNGV. CDR3 sequence: CASQHAGYEQYF. The CDR3 bases are TGTGCCAGCCAGCACGCGGGCTACGAGCAGTACTTC.

The gene calls are TRBV7-6 and TRBJ2-2, with D possibly matching TRBD2 (5 bases). The V and J ends lost 1 base and 3 bases respectively, with 12 bases between them. This CDR3 spans 16 amino acids. Per germline, CDR1 SGHVS and CDR2 FNYEAQ. CDR3 bases: TGTGCCAGCAGCTTAGTCCCTACTAGGTACACCGGGGAGCTGTTTTTT. Translating it yields CASSLVPTRYTGELFF.

The chain is built from TRBV7-3 and TRBJ2-2; the match to TRBD1 covers 7 bases. The CDR3 has 13 amino acids. Germline V gene data show CDR1 as SGHTA and CDR2 as FQGTGA. With V trimmed by 6 bases and J by 4 bases, 2 bases remained unmatched. CDR3 region: CASRSGGTGELFF. CDR3 nucleotide sequence: TGTGCCAGCAGATCAGGGGGCACCGGGGAGCTGTTTTTT.

A few counts support this clone. The chain recombines TRBV12-3 or TRBV12-4 with TRBJ2-2; 8 nucleotides align to TRBD1. CDR3 length: 13 amino acids. J gave up 8 bases and V 7 bases, and 6 bases lay outside the gene matches. This chain's CDR3 is CASIMTGAGELFF. The CDR3 region has the DNA TGTGCCAGCATTATGACAGGGGCAGGGGAGCTGTTTTTT.

The J gene is TRBJ2-1, the V gene TRBV7-9, with TRBD2 matching over 12 bases. V lost 5 bases and J lost 2; bases outside the gene matches: 13. CDR3 length: 19 residues. Germline assignment: CDR1 SEHNR and CDR2 FQNEAQ (reference sequence). CDR3 nucleotide sequence: TGTGCCAGCAGCCCTATCCTGACTAGCGGGAGTTTGACCTACAATGAGCAGTTCTTC. Its translation is CASSPILTSGSLTYNEQFF.

This sequence joins TRBV28 and TRBJ2-1; TRBD2 aligns across 13 bases. Trimming cost V 4 bases and J 7 bases; bases outside gene matches: 4. CDR3 length: 15 amino acids. CDR1 is MDHEN and CDR2 is SYDVKM in the germline V gene. The CDR3, as DNA: TGTGCCAGCAGTTGGACTAGCGGGAGAAAAAATGAGCAGTTCTTC. Protein sequence: CASSWTSGRKNEQFF.

The genes are TRBV7-9 and TRBJ2-2; 8 nucleotides align to TRBD2. CDR1 SEHNR and CDR2 FQNEAQ come from the germline V gene (reference sequence). After removal of 4 bases from V and 0 bases from J, the junction contained 1 base not matched to a gene. CDR3 size: 15 residues. The CDR3 loop reads CASSSGLANTGELFF. For the CDR3, the DNA is TGTGCCAGCAGCTCGGGACTAGCGAACACCGGGGAGCTGTTTTTT. Using reference TRBV7-9 and TRBJ2-2 for the parts outside the CDR3, the full variable domain is DTGVSQNPRHKITKRGQNVTFRCDPISEHNRLYWYRQTLGQGPEFLTYFQNEAQLEKSRLLSDRFSAERPKGSFSTLEIQRTEQGDSAMYLCASSSGLANTGELFFGEGSRLTVL.

This rearrangement joins TRBV5-1 to TRBJ1-1; a weak D match, TRBD1 (5 bases). The CDR3 has 16 amino acids. The V gene lost 2 bases and the J gene lost 4 bases, with 18 bases spanning the gap. Germline assignment: CDR1 SGHRS and CDR2 YFSETQ. CDR3 coding DNA: TGCGCCAGCAGCTTCGTTTCCGGGGCGCGGGGCACTGAAGCTTTCTTT. Protein: CASSFVSGARGTEAFF.

The rearrangement links TRBV3-1 (or the pseudogene TRBV3-2) to TRBJ1-3; a weak D match, TRBD1 (5 bases). Per germline, CDR1 LGHDT and CDR2 YNNKEL (reference sequence). The CDR3 totals 14 residues. Trimming shortened V by 1 base and J by 9 bases, and 13 bases separated the two germline ends. CDR3 in DNA: TGTGCCAGCAGCCAAGGACAGCGCTCACCCACCATATATTTT. This translates into CASSQGQRSPTIYF.

In this sample, this clone turned up once. The rearrangement uses TRBV28 and TRBJ1-2; maybe TRBD1 (5 bases). CDR3 length: 15 amino acids. Germline CDR1 MDHEN, CDR2 SYDVKM. V lost 5 bases to trimming and J lost 7 bases, with 20 bases between them. CDR3 loop: CASSPQPGLGPGYTF. CDR3 coding DNA: TGTGCCAGCAGTCCTCAACCGGGACTGGGACCTGGCTACACCTTC.

This clone was counted between two and nine times. V usage is TRBV4-2 and J usage is TRBJ2-7; 12 bases are shared with TRBD2. Germline-derived CDR1 and CDR2 are LGHNA and YNFKEQ. The CDR3 is made up of 15 amino acids. Unmatched junction bases numbered 7, after V lost 5 bases and J lost 5 bases. The CDR3 bases are TGTGCCAGCAGCAAACAGACTAGCGGGAGTGACGAGCAGTACTTC. Its translation is CASSKQTSGSDEQYF.

This chain joins TRBV5-1 and TRBJ1-3; tentatively, D is TRBD1 (5 bases). V gave up 4 bases and J gave up 0 bases, with 8 bases separating them. The CDR3 has 14 residues. CDR1 is SGHRS, CDR2 YFSETQ, per germline. In nucleotides, the CDR3 is TGCGCCAGCAGCCCCGACAGCTCTGGAAACACCATATATTTT. Protein: CASSPDSSGNTIYF.

This sequence joins TRBV12-3 or TRBV12-4 and TRBJ2-1, with 8 bases that match TRBD2. This CDR3 contains 11 residues. The ends lost 4 bases at V and 15 bases at J; junction bases unmatched: 5. The CDR3: CASSSGLVVFF. The DNA for the CDR3 is TGTGCCAGCAGTTCGGGACTAGTTGTGTTCTTC.